The clone carrying this TCR beta chain was found a few times. The germline gives CDR1 KGHSH, CDR2 LQKENI. This CDR3 has 13 residues. Deletions cut 3 bases from V and 4 bases from J, with 7 bases between. Original processing methods: Estimates of nucleated cell counts were drawn from the amplification of reference gene primers. The assay was immunoSEQ multiplex PCR, and TCRdb's table has in-frame clones only and misses some. D and trimming were read from the DNA, whereas the V and J calls and clone size are those reported in that table. The sample includes approximately 170,000 clones, around 83% of them seen just once. This entry belongs to a study of blood T cell repertoires in COVID-19. Study overall: Acute and convalescent COVID-19 samples came from the United States, Italy and Spain. T cells, B-cell-depleted T cells, or PBMCs supplied cDNA or gDNA.

V usage is TRBV18 and J usage is TRBJ1-5; D gene uncertain. This receptor was taken from an older woman who had recovered from COVID-19. Material for sequencing was peripheral blood. DNA of the CDR3: TGTGCCAGCTCACCTGCGGGAAATCAGCCCCAGCATTTT. Protein sequence: CASSPAGNQPQHF.